The present entry profiles one T cell receptor (beta chain) with its context. The antigen this receptor binds is unknown. Compared with germline, one end of the junction differs, possibly owing to a read error. The CDR3 regions of human TCRbeta chains were subjected to immunosequencing. The authors' pipeline ran thus. TCRs in the repertoires were matched against a reference library of SARS-CoV-2-specific TCRs that had been generated with the MIRA antigen-specificity platform. Breadth meant the fraction of unique TCRs that were SARS-CoV-2-associated, whereas depth meant the fraction of total T cells that were SARS-CoV-2-associated. Using the MIRA data, each spike-specific TCR was mapped to the spike region that the TCR reacts to and placed in a CD4 or CD8 class. Log10-transformed breadth and depth values were compared by one-way ANOVA with Sidak's multiple comparisons tests. The immuneACCESS repertoire file appears here via TCRdb, limited to in-frame rearrangements. These files lack a portion of the clones; in checked studies, under half of the deficit traces to unresolved V genes, and the cause of the others is not known. D and trimming were read from the DNA, whereas the V and J calls and clone size are those reported in that table. The sample table contains about 150,000 clones; only one count was recorded for about nine tenths of them. The ten largest clonotypes hold 5.5% to 6% of the sample.

These data come from a study of T cell responses to AZD1222 COVID-19 vaccine (dated by TCRdb to the early 2020s). General notes on the study: TCR sequencing was performed for fewer than 250 trial participants, of whom around 210 were given two doses of AZD1222 and around 25 were given two doses of MenACWY control vaccine. Trial participants were enrolled into age subgroups of 18-55, 56-69 and 70-plus years, which contained about 160, 30 and 59 TCR-sequenced participants, respectively.

General conclusions and limits of the study: The whole spike protein was spanned by vaccine-associated CD4 TCRs, and dominant responses were seen in regions 160-218 and 743-854. Most participants were white British and females outnumbered males, and the authors suggested that clonal diversity may have been underestimated. The 56-69-year group was small, and its depth increase did not reach significance, likely because of low power. Reportedly, close to half of the unique spike-specific TCRs recognized epitopes lying outside the regions that are mutated in the B.1.351 and B.1.1.7 variants. No day 14 peak-response samples were available, so repertoires were characterized only after the peak T cell response. Conclusions about previously exposed vaccinees are limited, since just 6 or 7 AZD1222 recipients were seropositive for SARS-CoV-2 at baseline. After two AZD1222 doses, spike-specific TCR breadth and depth were significantly higher than at day 0 and than in MenACWY recipients.

This specimen's time point label, per the study, means: baseline before first vaccination. The treatment or condition tag for this specimen amounts to: meningococcal conjugate vaccine given as trial control. Vaccinee samples came from UK trials COV001 and COV002, including a single-blind randomized controlled phase 2/3 trial of AZD1222 (ChAdOx1 nCoV-19) in healthy adults. Trial participant PBMC samples were collected at day 0 and day 28 after the second dose for TCRbeta chain sequencing. CDR3 length: 15 amino acids, cysteine to phenylalanine. The DNA shown is the 45-base CDR3, in frame from base 1. The germline V gene (reference sequence) specifies SEHNR as CDR1 and FQNEAQ as CDR2.

In this chain, TRBV7-9 is recombined with TRBJ2-1; the central 9 bases match TRBD2. The sequence derives from an adult in good health. The sequencing used peripheral blood, collected on day 0 of MenACWY control vaccination. The nucleotides read TGTGCCAGCAGATTAGGGGAGGCTAGCGGGGAGGAGCAGTTCTTC. Its protein product is CASRLGEASGEEQFF.